Here is one T cell receptor beta chain with its context. The antigen is unknown. Using its own MiXCR run on the RT-PCR reads, TCRdb lists one record per CDR3 protein. The data hold approximately 520,000 distinct CDR3 sequences, with approximately 15% observed a single time. This sample is drawn from a study of response to subunit inactivated influenza vaccine. Notes on the study in general: After each seasonal influenza vaccination, few new T cells are recruited, the authors suggested.

V was trimmed by 1 base and J by 4 bases, leaving 10 bases between them. The CDR3 covers 14 residues. Germline-derived CDR1 and CDR2 are LGHDT and YNNKEL (reference sequence). This sequence was found in a man aged 50 to 75 who received an inactivated influenza vaccine. Sequences were derived from CD4+ T cells sorted from PBMCs, sampled around 25 months after vaccination. The V gene is TRBV3-1, the J gene TRBJ1-2; no firm D call. The CDR3 protein is CASSQAAGIYGYTF. CDR3 nucleotides: TGTGCCAGCAGCCAAGCGGCGGGTATCTATGGCTACACCTTC.